Listed below are T cell receptor beta chains from one sample, sequenced in a study of blood T cell repertoires in COVID-19. Assay used: immunoSEQ multiplex PCR; TCRdb lists only in-frame clones, some missing. This table has 200,000 or so clones, 88% appearing once. What was sequenced was peripheral blood. The receptors come from an older woman with acute or convalescent COVID-19. CDR3s include the opening cysteine and the closing phenylalanine or tryptophan. Each record gives: CDR3 length, clone size, D gene, V gene, J gene, CDR3 DNA, CDR3 protein. The D gene is left open where the match is weak. The size entry is marked missing in some rows and otherwise reads once, few, many or a size class.

>14|few|-|TRBV28|TRBJ2-7
TGTGCCAGCAGTTTATTAGGGGGGGCGTACGAGCAGTACTTC
CASSLLGGAYEQYF
>14|few|-|TRBV5-4|TRBJ2-5
TGTGCCAGCAGAGCTGGACTTAGTCAAGAGACCCAGTACTTC
CASRAGLSQETQYF
>11|-|-|TRBV19|TRBJ2-3
TGTGCCAGTAGCCTCACAGATACGCAGTATTTT
CASSLTDTQYF
>14|-|TRBD1|TRBV28|TRBJ1-2
TGTGCCAGCAGAACCGACAGGGGGAGGTACGGCTACACCTTC
CASRTDRGRYGYTF
>14|-|-|TRBV11-3|TRBJ2-6
TGTGCCAGCAGCCCCTTCTCTGGGGCCAACGTCCTGACTTTC
CASSPFSGANVLTF
>13|-|-|TRBV7-4|TRBJ1-1
TGTGCCAGCAGCCCGACGCGGGTCACTGAAGCTTTCTTT
CASSPTRVTEAFF
>15|few|TRBD1|TRBV6-2/TRBV6-3|TRBJ1-5
TGTGCCAGCAGTTACCTAGGACAGGGCGCACAGCCCCAGCATTTT
CASSYLGQGAQPQHF
>16|-|TRBD2|TRBV6-6|TRBJ2-5
TGTGCCAGCAGTTCGCCTCTGCGGGGGGTAGGAGAGACCCAGTACTTC
CASSSPLRGVGETQYF
>15|-|-|TRBV3-1/TRBV3-2|TRBJ2-7
TGTGCCAGCAGCCTCAGACAGGCCGGGGTTCTGGAGCAGTACTTC
CASSLRQAGVLEQYF
>15|-|TRBD2|TRBV18|TRBJ2-5
TGTGCCAGCTCACCAAGGCTAGCGGAACAAGAGACCCAGTACTTC
CASSPRLAEQETQYF
>15|-|-|TRBV5-1|TRBJ2-3
TGCGCCAGCAGCTTGACCTTGGGGGGAGCAGATACGCAGTATTTT
CASSLTLGGADTQYF
>15|-|TRBD1|TRBV30|TRBJ2-7
TGTGCCTGGAGGGCCGGGACAGGCCCTTTCTACGAGCAGTACTTC
CAWRAGTGPFYEQYF
>18|-|-|TRBV6-2/TRBV6-3|TRBJ2-3
TGTGCCAGCAGTTACTCGTCTCGGGTGGAGGCTAGCACAGATACGCAGTATTTT
CASSYSSRVEASTDTQYF
>16|-|-|TRBV5-1|TRBJ2-3
TGCGCCAGCAGCCCCCGCGAGGGAGCTAGCACAGATACGCAGTATTTT
CASSPREGASTDTQYF
>15|-|TRBD1|TRBV6-5|TRBJ2-7
TGTGCCAGCAGTTTAAGACAGGGGATCACCTACGAGCAGTACTTC
CASSLRQGITYEQYF
>16|-|-|TRBV6-5|TRBJ1-6
TGTGCCAGCAGTTACACCTTGACAGGTCCCAATTCACCCCTCCACTTT
CASSYTLTGPNSPLHF
>15|-|TRBD1|TRBV18|TRBJ2-7
TGTGCCAGCTCACGAACCGGACAGGGGGCTTACGAGCAGTACTTC
CASSRTGQGAYEQYF
>13|-|-|TRBV5-1|TRBJ1-6
TGCGCCAGCACTCTAGCGGCAGACTCACCCCTCCACTTT
CASTLAADSPLHF
>13|-|TRBD1|TRBV7-8|TRBJ1-5
TGTGCCAGCAGCCCGACAGGGAATCAGCCCCAGCATTTT
CASSPTGNQPQHF
>16|-|-|TRBV14|TRBJ1-5
TGTGCCAGCAGCCAACCACGGGGGAGAAGCAATCAGCCCCAGCATTTT
CASSQPRGRSNQPQHF
>14|once|-|TRBV7-9|TRBJ1-1
TGTGCCAGCAGCCCCGACTTGGCGTACACTGAAGCTTTCTTT
CASSPDLAYTEAFF
>13|-|-|TRBV11-1|TRBJ1-2
TGTGCCAGCAGCCCCGAGTCTAACTATGGCTACACCTTC
CASSPESNYGYTF
>15|-|-|TRBV6-5|TRBJ1-6
TGTGCCAGCAAAATACAGGGAAACTATAATTCACCCCTCCACTTT
CASKIQGNYNSPLHF
>16|-|TRBD1|TRBV19|TRBJ2-3
TGTGCCAGTAGTCAACGCGGGACAGGGGGCACAGATACGCAGTATTTT
CASSQRGTGGTDTQYF
>13|-|-|TRBV5-1|TRBJ1-5
TGCGCCAGCAGCCGGGGGGTGGGTCAGCCCCAGCATTTT
CASSRGVGQPQHF
>15|-|-|TRBV4-1|TRBJ1-1
TGCGCCAGCAGCCAAACCCTGTGGGGGGGGTCTGAAGCTTTCTTT
CASSQTLWGGSEAFF
>14|-|TRBD2|TRBV5-1|TRBJ2-5
TGCGCCAGCAGTTCTCCCGACGGGGGGGAGACCCAGTACTTC
CASSSPDGGETQYF
>14|few|-|TRBV6-1|TRBJ1-3
TGTGCCAGCAGTGAAGGGACATCGAGAAACACCATATATTTT
CASSEGTSRNTIYF
>12|-|-|TRBV11-3|TRBJ2-3
TGTGCCAGCAGCAAGGGGACAGATACGCAGTATTTT
CASSKGTDTQYF
>15|-|TRBD2|TRBV28|TRBJ2-1
TGTGCCAGCAGTTTGCTCAGCGGGAGATCGTATGAGCAGTTCTTC
CASSLLSGRSYEQFF
>16|-|TRBD2|TRBV28|TRBJ2-3
TGTGCCAGCACTCCCCCCGGGACTAGCGTAGTCCGTACGCAGTATTTT
CASTPPGTSVVRTQYF
>14|-|-|TRBV7-9|TRBJ2-7
TGTGCCAGCAGCTTAGGGGGCAGCCTCTACGAGCAGTACTTC
CASSLGGSLYEQYF
>13|-|-|TRBV7-9|TRBJ1-5
TGTGCCAGCAGCTCAGGGGACAATCAGCCCCAGCATTTT
CASSSGDNQPQHF
>16|-|-|TRBV5-1|TRBJ1-6
TGCGCCAGCAGCTTGTCTTGGGAGGGTAAAAATTCACCCCTCCACTTT
CASSLSWEGKNSPLHF
>15|many|TRBD2|TRBV27|TRBJ2-7
TGTGCCAGCAGTTTAGTGGGGACTAGCGGATACGAGCAGTACTTC
CASSLVGTSGYEQYF
>18|-|TRBD1|TRBV7-8|TRBJ1-6
TGTGCCAGCAGCCGGGACAGGGGCCCTCAATCTTATAATTCACCCCTCCACTTT
CASSRDRGPQSYNSPLHF
>16|once|TRBD2|TRBV11-3|TRBJ2-5
TGTGCCAGCAGCTTAGGAGCTAGCGGGAGGGAGGAGACCCAGTACTTC
CASSLGASGREETQYF
>17|-|TRBD2|TRBV4-2|TRBJ2-5
TGTGCCAGCAGCCAAGGGGGGGGGACTAGCGTAAAAGAGACCCAGTACTTC
CASSQGGGTSVKETQYF
>12|-|-|TRBV7-9|TRBJ2-7
TGTGCCAGCAGCAGTCAGGGTTACGAGCAGTACTTC
CASSSQGYEQYF
>15|-|TRBD1|TRBV24-1|TRBJ2-2
TGTGCCACCAGTGGGGGGACAGTTAACACCGGGGAGCTGTTTTTT
CATSGGTVNTGELFF
>14|-|-|TRBV6-5|TRBJ2-7
TGTGCCAGCAGTTACTCTGGCGGCTCCTACGAGCAGTACTTC
CASSYSGGSYEQYF
>17|-|-|TRBV3-1/TRBV3-2|TRBJ1-2
TGTGCCAGCAGCCTTCACGGGGAGGAGACAACGCACTATGGCTACACCTTC
CASSLHGEETTHYGYTF
>12|-|TRBD1|TRBV30|TRBJ1-2
TGTGCCTGGCGACAGGGGGCTTTTGGCTACACCTTC
CAWRQGAFGYTF